This TCR beta chain was sequenced during a study of post-analysis software for immune sequencing data. Whole-study results and caveats: The F measure placed samples prepared in the same batch into strongly shared clusters. Versus controls, multiple sclerosis patients showed significantly lower diversity (normalized Chao1). Relative to controls, patients had five TRBV segments at higher frequency, with TRBV5-6, TRBV5-1 and TRBV20-1 among these.

TCR beta libraries were prepared from cDNA with unique molecular identifiers. Between roughly 0.9 and 11 million T cells gave rise to roughly 0.5 million cDNA molecules. TCRdb fed the PCR reads into MiXCR, producing one record per CDR3 protein. The sample records fewer than 900,000 distinct CDR3 sequences, just over 45% being singletons. About this clonotype: Its antigen is still unknown.

The CDR3 covers 13 residues. The germline gives CDR1 MDHEN, CDR2 SYDVKM. The germline V and J ends were trimmed by 4 bases and 2 bases, with 8 bases remaining between them. The source of this sequence is a girl between 5 and 17 years old with multiple sclerosis. Sequenced sample: blood. This chain joins TRBV28 and TRBJ2-5; maybe TRBD1 (6 bases). The chain's CDR3 is CASSSQGQETQYF. CDR3 DNA sequence: TGTGCCAGCAGTTCCCAGGGGCAAGAGACCCAGTACTTC.